This T cell receptor (beta chain) derives from a study of T cells after yellow fever vaccination. Study overall: With SMART-Seq v4 Ultra Low Input, the fractions containing low cell numbers were prepared.

Study-wide findings and caveats: A secondary response was less intense yet reached its peak sooner, at day 5 versus 15. Among primary-vaccination clones, most reappeared after the booster, at approximately 97% for CD4 and approximately 90% for CD8. Shared CD4/CD8 clonotypes were a small share, likely from convergent recombination.

This clonotype came up many times. Its antigen is undetermined. Germline V gene sequence: CDR1 MNHEY, CDR2 SVGEGT. The CDR3 has 14 amino acids. The V gene lost 10 bases and the J gene lost 7 bases, with 19 bases spanning the gap. TCRdb itself ran the 5' RACE reads through MiXCR, one entry per CDR3 protein. Among tens of thousands of distinct CDR3 sequences listed, more than 5.5% were seen once. The input for sequencing was CD8+ T cells sorted from PBMCs, taken 10 days after the first yellow fever vaccination. The chain joins TRBV6-2 or TRBV6-3 to TRBJ2-2; a possible D gene is TRBD2 (5 bases). The sequence was obtained from a man aged 18 to 29 who received the YFV17D yellow fever vaccine. CDR3 sequence reads: CATTPDPGIGELFF. In DNA form, the CDR3 reads TGTGCCACAACCCCGGACCCGGGGATCGGGGAGCTGTTTTTT.